The 8 T cell receptor beta chains below were found in one sample sequenced in a study of cytomegalovirus exposure and HLA in healthy donors. PCR involved 60 Vbeta and 13 Jbeta primers. The table came from immunoSEQ multiplex PCR; TCRdb's copy has only in-frame clones and leaves some out. The data contain some 190,000 clones, over 80% of them seen just once; the ten biggest clones take up 1.5% to 1.9%. Sequenced sample: PBMCs. Source of these receptors: a man in his forties or fifties in good health and CMV-seronegative.

This clone was seen a few times. V gene TRBV15 combines with J gene TRBJ2-3; D is unclear. Germline assignment: CDR1 LNHNV and CDR2 YYDKDF (reference sequence). The CDR3 sequence is 12 residues long. The V gene lost 2 bases and the J gene lost 8 bases, with 8 bases spanning the gap. The CDR3 DNA follows: TGTGCCACCAGCAGACTAGGTGGTACGCAGTATTTT. Translated, it gives CATSRLGGTQYF. The entire variable domain, with the rest obtained from reference TRBV15 and TRBJ2-3, is as follows: DAMVIQNPRYQVTQFGKPVTLSCSQTLNHNVMYWYQQKSSQAPKLLFHYYDKDFNNEADTPDNFQSRRPNTSFCFLDIRSPGLGDTAMYLCATSRLGGTQYFGPGTRLTVL.

This chain joins TRBV29-1 and TRBJ2-7, with no clear D. Germline lookup yields CDR1 SQVTM and CDR2 ANQGSEA. V was shortened by 6 bases and J by 0 bases, with 9 bases between the two germline ends. This CDR3 comprises 12 residues. CDR3 region: CSVTVLSYEQYF. The CDR3 bases are TGCAGCGTAACAGTGCTCTCCTACGAGCAGTACTTC.

The rearrangement links TRBV19 to TRBJ1-2; possibly TRBD1 for D (6 bases). This CDR3 comprises 13 residues. V dropped 6 bases and J dropped 4 bases, with 12 bases sitting between them. Germline CDR1 LNHDA, CDR2 SQIVND (reference sequence). The CDR3 coding sequence is TGTGCCAGTAGCGCGGGGGCGACCTATGGCTACACCTTC. The encoded protein is CASSAGATYGYTF. Supplemented by reference TRBV19 and TRBJ1-2, the full variable domain reads DGGITQSPKYLFRKEGQNVTLSCEQNLNHDAMYWYRQDPGQGLRLIYYSQIVNDFQKGDIAEGYSVSREKKESFPLTVTSAQKNPTAFYLCASSAGATYGYTFGSGTRLTVV.

The chain employs TRBV7-9 and TRBJ2-3, with 7 bases matching TRBD1. There are 15 residues in the CDR3. The germline V gene encodes CDR1 SEHNR and CDR2 FQNEAQ (reference sequence). V dropped 4 bases and J dropped 0; count of bases not matched to a gene: 4. CDR3 bases: TGTGCCAGCAGCTCCGGACAGGCCAGCACAGATACGCAGTATTTT. This codes for CASSSGQASTDTQYF.

This chain connects TRBV6-6 to TRBJ2-7; TRBD1 aligns across 12 bases. The CDR3 runs 15 residues. Germline-derived CDR1 and CDR2 are MNHNY and SVGAGI (reference sequence). The ends lost 6 bases at V and 2 bases at J; junction bases unmatched: 5. In nucleotides, the CDR3 is TGTGCCAGCAGGCCGGGACAGGGGGCCACCTACGAGCAGTACTTC. This gives the protein CASRPGQGATYEQYF.

This clone was found a few times. V usage is TRBV7-2 and J usage is TRBJ1-6; 8 positions match TRBD1. This CDR3 region has 13 residues. The germline gives CDR1 SGHTA, CDR2 FQGNSA. V shed 3 bases and J 9 bases; nucleotides not matched to a gene: 1. CDR3 residues: CASSFDRGSPLHF. The CDR3 coding sequence is TGTGCCAGCAGCTTTGACAGGGGTTCACCCCTCCACTTT.

The rearrangement uses TRBV6-5 and TRBJ1-1, with D possibly TRBD1 on 6 matching bases. This CDR3 comprises 14 residues. V was cut by 6 bases and J by 5 bases, with 16 bases left in between. The V gene's germline CDR1 is MNHEY and CDR2 SVGAGI. Here the CDR3 DNA reads TGTGCCAGCAGCTTGAACAGGGTGGGGACTGAAGCTTTCTTT. Translating it yields CASSLNRVGTEAFF.

The chain carries TRBV7-2 and TRBJ2-1, with a possible D match to TRBD2 (5 bases). V lost 3 bases to trimming and J lost 6 bases, with 15 bases between them. The germline V gene encodes CDR1 SGHTA and CDR2 FQGNSA. The CDR3 is 15 residues long. The CDR3 sequence is CASSFGGLLVNEQFF. CDR3 nucleotide sequence: TGTGCCAGCAGCTTTGGCGGGCTATTAGTCAATGAGCAGTTCTTC. Supplemented by reference TRBV7-2 and TRBJ2-1, the full variable domain reads GAGVSQSPSNKVTEKGKDVELRCDPISGHTALYWYRQSLGQGLEFLIYFQGNSAPDKSGLPSDRFSAERTGGSVSTLTIQRTQQEDSAVYLCASSFGGLLVNEQFFGPGTRLTVL.